This T cell receptor (beta chain) is from a study of T cell responses to AZD1222 COVID-19 vaccine. Trimming removed 8 bases at V and 2 bases at J, with 17 bases between. CDR3 size: 16 residues. The germline V gene encodes CDR1 KGHDR and CDR2 SFDVKD. Clones were sequenced by immunoSEQ multiplex PCR, and TCRdb holds only the in-frame ones, with some missing. This sample yields fewer than 200,000 clones, of which roughly nine tenths are seen a single time; about 1.7% belongs to the top ten. Doses given second, at about 4 or about 12 weeks, were pooled. This sequence originates from an adult who received the AZD1222 COVID-19 vaccine. V is TRBV24-1 and J is TRBJ2-2, with no clear D. The material was peripheral blood, obtained 28 days after the second AZD1222 dose. CDR3 sequence (DNA): TGTGCCACCACCATCCCCAGAGAGACCAACACCGGGGAGCTGTTTTTT. It yields the protein CATTIPRETNTGELFF.